This entry lists 11 T cell receptor beta chains sequenced from one sample in a study of OX40 agonist ivuxolimab in advanced cancers. To prepare the library, the immunoSEQ multiplex PCR assay was applied. The table comes from immuneACCESS by way of TCRdb, which keeps in-frame sequences with V and J called. Part of the clones is missing from these tables; in studies checked, under half for an unresolved V gene and the rest for unknown reasons. This sample is represented by approximately 58,000 clones; about four fifths of them were singletons. Jointly, the top ten make up 2% to 3% of the sample. The material was CD4+ or CD8+ T cells sorted from blood, obtained in a trial of the OX40 agonist ivuxolimab. The receptors derive from an adult with an advanced solid tumor such as melanoma, head and neck, liver or kidney cancer.

The chain carries TRBV28 and TRBJ1-1; D is possibly TRBD1 (6 bases). Germline loops: CDR1 MDHEN, CDR2 SYDVKM. The CDR3 sequence is 12 residues long. The ends were cut back, 5 bases at V and 10 bases at J, with 14 bases in the middle. CDR3 coding DNA: TGTGCCAGCAGTCTATACGGACAGTCAGCTTTCTTT. As protein: CASSLYGQSAFF. Filled out from reference TRBV28 and TRBJ1-1, the complete variable domain reads DVKVTQSSRYLVKRTGEKVFLECVQDMDHENMFWYRQDPGLGLRLIYFSYDVKMKEKGDIPEGYSVSREKKERFSLILESASTNQTSMYLCASSLYGQSAFFGQGTRLTVV.

J is TRBJ1-4 and V is TRBV7-2; maybe TRBD1 (5 bases). CDR1 is SGHTA, CDR2 FQGNSA, per germline. The CDR3 covers 14 residues. Trimming pared 1 base from V and 5 bases from J, leaving 8 bases between. CDR3 sequence: CASSLVGPNEKLFF. CDR3 DNA: TGTGCCAGCAGCTTAGTGGGGCCCAATGAAAAACTGTTTTTT.

The genes are TRBV7-2 and TRBJ2-5; 7 nucleotides align to TRBD2. The CDR3 totals 16 residues. Germline V gene data show CDR1 as SGHTA and CDR2 as FQGNSA. V shed 5 bases and J 5 bases; nucleotides not matched to a gene: 14. Written as DNA, the CDR3 is TGTGCCAGCAGCCCCCGGTACGGGAGGCCCGGGGAGACCCAGTACTTC. Encoded protein: CASSPRYGRPGETQYF.

V is TRBV18 and J is TRBJ2-3; tentatively, D is TRBD1 or TRBD2 (6 bases each). Germline CDR1 reads KGHSH; CDR2 reads LQKENI. This CDR3 has 12 amino acids. The V end lost 8 bases, the J end lost 11 bases, and 17 bases lay between the germline ends. The CDR3 DNA follows: TGTGCCAGCCGCGACGTGGGGGGCCGGCAGTATTTT. Protein product: CASRDVGGRQYF.

The V gene is TRBV28, the J gene TRBJ1-2; TRBD1 matches 7 bases. From germline, CDR1 is MDHEN and CDR2 SYDVKM. After removal of 3 bases from V and 2 bases from J, the junction contained 6 bases not matched to a gene. The CDR3 runs 15 residues. The CDR3: CASSFQGQTNYGYTF. The CDR3 DNA reads as TGTGCCAGCAGTTTTCAGGGACAGACAAACTATGGCTACACCTTC.

The V gene is TRBV5-6, the J gene TRBJ1-4, with D possibly being TRBD1 (6 bases). Trimming shortened V by 4 bases and J by 7 bases, and 14 bases separated the two germline ends. This CDR3 has 14 amino acids. From germline, CDR1 is SGHDT and CDR2 YYEEEE. In nucleotides, the CDR3 is TGTGCCAGCAGCAGGGGGACCGCTGTTGAAAAACTGTTTTTT. Protein product: CASSRGTAVEKLFF.

The chain joins TRBV19 to TRBJ1-3; D uncertain. Germline-derived CDR1 and CDR2 are LNHDA and SQIVND (reference sequence). The CDR3 runs 14 residues. V shed 7 bases and J shed 0 bases, with 10 bases lying between them. CDR3 sequence reads: CASMPGPSGNTIYF. CDR3 bases: TGTGCCAGTATGCCGGGTCCCTCTGGAAACACCATATATTTT.

This chain connects TRBV7-2 to TRBJ1-2; D is unclear. The CDR3 sequence is 15 residues long. V was trimmed by 1 base and J by 4 bases, leaving 13 bases between them. CDR1 and CDR2 from the germline V gene are SGHTA and FQGNSA. The CDR3 spells CASSLVGQIPYGYTF. The CDR3 region has the DNA TGTGCCAGCAGCTTAGTTGGGCAGATCCCCTATGGCTACACCTTC.

This chain links TRBV5-1 with TRBJ2-2, with D unresolved. The CDR3 extends over 14 amino acids. The V end was cut by 0 bases, the J end by 4 bases, with 7 bases between. CDR1 SGHRS and CDR2 YFSETQ come from the germline V gene. The CDR3 DNA follows: TGCGCCAGCAGCTTGGTATCAGGCACCGGGGAGCTGTTTTTT. This gives the protein CASSLVSGTGELFF.

The chain carries TRBV6-1 and TRBJ1-5; D remains ambiguous. Germline assignment: CDR1 MNHNS and CDR2 SASEGT. This CDR3 comprises 12 residues. V was clipped by 4 bases and J by 11 bases, with 12 bases between them. The CDR3 DNA sequence: TGTGCCAGCAGTGTCGGCAGCAGCGCCCAGCATTTT. This codes for CASSVGSSAQHF.

V is TRBV28 and J is TRBJ1-4; 10 bases are shared with TRBD1. This CDR3 comprises 14 residues. The germline CDR1 and CDR2 sequences are MDHEN and SYDVKM. Losses at the gene ends were 6 bases for V and 8 bases for J; bases not matched to a gene: 6. The CDR3 sequence is CASRLTGGREKLFF. CDR3 sequence (DNA): TGTGCCAGCAGACTGACAGGGGGCCGGGAAAAACTGTTTTTT.